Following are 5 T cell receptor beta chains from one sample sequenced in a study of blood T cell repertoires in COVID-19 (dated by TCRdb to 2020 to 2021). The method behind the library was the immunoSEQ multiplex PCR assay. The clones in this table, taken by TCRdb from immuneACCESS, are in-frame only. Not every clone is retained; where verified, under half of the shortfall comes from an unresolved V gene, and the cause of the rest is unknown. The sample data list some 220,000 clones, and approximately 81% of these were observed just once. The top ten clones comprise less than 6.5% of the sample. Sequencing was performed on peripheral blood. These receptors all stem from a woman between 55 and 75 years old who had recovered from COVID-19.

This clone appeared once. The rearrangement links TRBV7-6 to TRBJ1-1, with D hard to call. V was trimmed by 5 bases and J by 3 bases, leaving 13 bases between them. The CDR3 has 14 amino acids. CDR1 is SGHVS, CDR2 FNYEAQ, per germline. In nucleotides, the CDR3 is TGTGCCAGCAGCCCCCCGGGGTGGGACACTGAAGCTTTCTTT. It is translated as CASSPPGWDTEAFF.

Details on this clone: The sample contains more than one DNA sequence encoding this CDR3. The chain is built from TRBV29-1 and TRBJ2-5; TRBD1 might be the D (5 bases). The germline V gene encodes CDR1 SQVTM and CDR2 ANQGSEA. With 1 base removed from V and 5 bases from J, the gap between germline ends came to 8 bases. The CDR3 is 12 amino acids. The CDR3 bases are TGCAGCGTTGAAGGGGGCAGGGAGACCCAGTACTTC. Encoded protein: CSVEGGRETQYF.

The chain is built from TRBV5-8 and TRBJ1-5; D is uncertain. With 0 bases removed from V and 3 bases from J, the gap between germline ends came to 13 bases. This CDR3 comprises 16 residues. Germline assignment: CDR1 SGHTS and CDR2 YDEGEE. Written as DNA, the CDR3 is TGTGCCAGCAGCTTGGAAGCAGGAACGACCAATCAGCCCCAGCATTTT. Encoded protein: CASSLEAGTTNQPQHF.

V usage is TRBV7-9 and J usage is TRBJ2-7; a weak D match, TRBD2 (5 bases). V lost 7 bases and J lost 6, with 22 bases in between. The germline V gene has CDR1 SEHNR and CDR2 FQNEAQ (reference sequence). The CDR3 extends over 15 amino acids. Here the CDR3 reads CASTNPVGLASEQYF. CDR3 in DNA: TGTGCCAGCACAAACCCCGTTGGGCTAGCCTCCGAGCAGTACTTC.

The CDR3 region is CASSRTLPDSSNYGYTF. The CDR3 coding sequence is TGCGCCAGCAGCCGGACCCTACCCGACAGCTCTAACTATGGCTACACCTTC. The genes are TRBV5-1 and TRBJ1-2; TRBD1 is a possible D gene (5 bases). CDR3 length: 17 residues. V was clipped by 4 bases and J by 0 bases, with 19 bases between them. Germline assignment: CDR1 SGHRS and CDR2 YFSETQ. Using reference TRBV5-1 and TRBJ1-2 for the parts outside the CDR3, the full variable domain is KAGVTQTPRYLIKTRGQQVTLSCSPISGHRSVSWYQQTPGQGLQFLFEYFSETQRNKGNFPGRFSGRQFSNSRSEMNVSTLELGDSALYLCASSRTLPDSSNYGYTFGSGTRLTVV.